Here is one T cell receptor beta chain with its context. Its target is not known. The source of the sample is a study of post-analysis software for immune sequencing data. Study-wide context: Relapsing-remitting, secondary progressive and progressive-relapsing multiple sclerosis were all included among the disease courses.

Study results and limitations: Significantly lower normalized Chao1 diversity was seen in multiple sclerosis patients than in controls. TRBV5-6, TRBV5-1 and TRBV20-1 were among four or five TRBV segments more frequent in patients than controls.

Trimming at V came to 6 bases and at J to 4 bases, leaving 11 bases not matched to a gene. The CDR3 has 16 amino acids. Carried by the TCR beta cDNA libraries were unique molecular identifiers. TCRdb ran MiXCR on the PCR reads and lists one entry per CDR3 protein. Of approximately 660,000 distinct CDR3 sequences listed, 59% were seen once; the top ten hold over 9%. Material for sequencing was blood. This clonotype was obtained from a girl aged 2 to 10 with multiple sclerosis. J is TRBJ2-5 and V is TRBV12-3 or TRBV12-4; TRBD2 aligns across 10 bases. CDR3 protein: CASSVVTSGTGETQYF. CDR3 coding DNA: TGTGCCAGCAGCGTTGTAACTAGCGGGACGGGAGAGACCCAGTACTTC.